This TCR beta chain was obtained from a study of T cell responses to AZD1222 COVID-19 vaccine. Study-wide points: Just a handful of AZD1222 recipients tested seropositive at baseline.

As concerns this clone: What it recognizes is unknown.

The assay was immunoSEQ multiplex PCR, and TCRdb's table has in-frame clones only and misses some. The sample shows about 170,000 clones, 90% to 95% of them seen only once. The germline V gene encodes CDR1 SQVTM and CDR2 ANQGSEA. This CDR3 is 14 amino acids long. V was shortened by 7 bases and J by 5 bases, with 19 bases between the two germline ends. The chain carries TRBV29-1 and TRBJ2-3; D is tentatively TRBD1 or TRBD2 (6 bases each). The source material was peripheral blood, sampled on day 0 of AZD1222 vaccination. The sequence derives from an adult in good health. The CDR3 loop is CSGFPAKGGDTQYF. As DNA, the CDR3 is TGCAGCGGATTCCCCGCAAAGGGGGGAGATACGCAGTATTTT.